The rows below give T cell receptor beta chains drawn from one sample of a study of blood T cell repertoires in COVID-19. Method: immunoSEQ multiplex PCR; TCRdb's copy keeps in-frame clones and lacks some. The sample includes around 270,000 clones, more than 85% of them seen just once. The sequenced material came from peripheral blood. All receptors derive from a man aged 40-49 years with acute or convalescent COVID-19. CDR3s include the opening cysteine and the closing phenylalanine or tryptophan. The D gene is left open where the match is weak. Clone size appears in some rows only: once, few, many, or a class for an expanded clone.

v_gene,abundance,d_gene,j_gene,CDR3aa,CDR3nt
TRBV6-1,.,.,TRBJ2-7,CASSERTDPYEQYF,TGTGCCAGCAGTGAAAGGACAGACCCCTACGAGCAGTACTTC
TRBV2,.,TRBD1,TRBJ1-6,CASTTDRGYNSPLHF,TGTGCCAGCACTACAGACAGGGGCTATAATTCACCCCTCCACTTT
TRBV6-5,.,.,TRBJ1-6,CASSSLYRSLNSPLHF,TGTGCCAGCAGTTCTCTCTACAGGAGCCTTAATTCACCCCTCCACTTT
TRBV5-8,.,.,TRBJ1-1,CASSLLTPNTEAFF,TGTGCCAGCAGCTTGTTGACACCGAACACTGAAGCTTTCTTT
TRBV3-1/TRBV3-2,.,TRBD1,TRBJ1-1,CASRDRGGNTEAFF,TGTGCCAGCCGGGACAGGGGGGGGAACACTGAAGCTTTCTTT
TRBV5-1,.,.,TRBJ1-1,CASSPFGGGTEAFF,TGCGCCAGCAGCCCCTTCGGGGGAGGCACTGAAGCTTTCTTT
TRBV28,.,.,TRBJ1-1,CASSQPGEWSTEAFF,TGTGCCAGCAGTCAACCAGGGGAATGGAGCACTGAAGCTTTCTTT
TRBV30,.,.,TRBJ1-4,CAWSSPRGEKLFF,TGTGCCTGGAGTTCGCCACGAGGCGAAAAACTGTTTTTT
TRBV4-1,.,TRBD2,TRBJ2-1,CASSQGWTSGVRMVNEQFF,TGCGCCAGCAGCCAAGGGTGGACTAGCGGGGTCCGCATGGTAAATGAGCAGTTCTTC
TRBV10-3,.,TRBD1,TRBJ2-7,CAIHYQGEGEQYF,TGTGCCATCCACTATCAGGGGGAAGGCGAGCAGTACTTC
TRBV5-1,.,.,TRBJ2-7,CASSLGTRSRLYEQYF,TGCGCCAGCAGCTTAGGGACAAGGAGCCGCCTGTACGAGCAGTACTTC
TRBV7-9,.,TRBD2,TRBJ2-1,CASSWGLALNEQFF,TGTGCCAGCAGTTGGGGACTAGCTCTGAATGAGCAGTTCTTC
TRBV13,.,.,TRBJ2-1,CASSDNYNEQFF,TGTGCCAGCTCGGACAATTACAATGAGCAGTTCTTC
TRBV10-3,.,.,TRBJ1-1,CAISESTSGLNTEAFF,TGTGCCATCAGTGAGTCGACGTCAGGGTTGAACACTGAAGCTTTCTTT
TRBV25-1,.,.,TRBJ1-2,CASSEGFNYGYTF,TGTGCCAGCAGTGAGGGCTTCAACTATGGCTACACCTTC
TRBV5-1,.,.,TRBJ1-3,CASQTGYGNTIYF,TGCGCCAGCCAAACAGGGTACGGAAACACCATATATTTT
TRBV7-3,.,.,TRBJ1-3,CASSLGGAGLVSGNTIYF,TGTGCCAGCAGCTTAGGGGGCGCAGGGTTGGTCTCTGGAAACACCATATATTTT
TRBV19,.,TRBD1,TRBJ1-1,CASSIDYPGTGPSTEAFF,TGTGCCAGTAGTATAGATTATCCCGGGACAGGACCTAGTACTGAAGCTTTCTTT
TRBV6-5,.,TRBD2,TRBJ2-1,CASSYRLAGNNEQFF,TGTGCCAGCAGTTATCGTCTAGCGGGGAACAATGAGCAGTTCTTC
TRBV19,.,TRBD1,TRBJ2-2,CASKTTGATGELFF,TGTGCCAGTAAAACTACAGGGGCTACCGGGGAGCTGTTTTTT
TRBV12-3/TRBV12-4,.,.,TRBJ2-3,CASSSVDTQYF,TGTGCCAGCAGTTCCGTAGATACGCAGTATTTT
TRBV5-1,once,TRBD1,TRBJ1-6,CASSYSTGDNSPLHF,TGCGCCAGCAGCTACTCGACAGGGGATAATTCACCCCTCCACTTT
TRBV2,.,.,TRBJ1-5,CASSPDSGPQHF,TGTGCCAGCAGTCCCGATTCAGGGCCCCAGCATTTT
TRBV5-1,.,.,TRBJ1-6,CASSLAGAAYNSPLHF,TGCGCCAGCAGCTTAGCAGGGGCTGCCTATAATTCACCCCTCCACTTT
TRBV19,.,TRBD1,TRBJ2-1,CAAGAGQGYNEQFF,TGTGCCGCAGGAGCGGGACAGGGGTACAATGAGCAGTTCTTC
TRBV7-2,.,.,TRBJ2-3,CASSTAGHHSDTQYF,TGTGCCAGCAGCACAGCAGGCCACCATTCAGATACGCAGTATTTT
TRBV6-5,.,.,TRBJ2-1,CASRGQFPTMMQFF,TGTGCCAGCAGAGGACAGTTCCCTACAATGATGCAGTTCTTC
TRBV7-2,.,TRBD1,TRBJ1-6,CASSSGDRANSPLHF,TGTGCCAGCAGCTCAGGGGACAGGGCCAATTCACCCCTCCACTTT
TRBV6-1,.,.,TRBJ1-5,CASSEEGHSNQPQHF,TGTGCCAGCAGTGAAGAGGGACATAGCAATCAGCCCCAGCATTTT
TRBV2,.,.,TRBJ2-3,CASSRDADTQYF,TGTGCCAGCAGCAGGGATGCCGATACGCAGTATTTT
TRBV29-1,.,.,TRBJ1-2,CSTYHRVGDGYTF,TGCAGCACCTACCACAGGGTAGGAGATGGCTACACCTTC
TRBV19,.,.,TRBJ2-1,CASSMGGSHSSYNEQFF,TGTGCCAGTAGTATGGGGGGTAGCCACAGCTCCTACAATGAGCAGTTCTTC
TRBV10-1,few,.,TRBJ2-7,CASSDGGSSYEQYF,TGCGCCAGCAGTGATGGGGGGTCCTCCTACGAGCAGTACTTC
TRBV27,.,.,TRBJ1-2,CASKSRPANYGYTF,TGTGCCAGCAAATCGCGTCCGGCTAACTATGGCTACACCTTC
TRBV18,.,TRBD1,TRBJ1-5,CASSPLGTADQPQHF,TGTGCCAGCTCACCTCTAGGGACAGCGGATCAGCCCCAGCATTTT
TRBV20-1,.,TRBD1,TRBJ1-2,CSARDRVLIQF,TGCAGTGCCCGGGACAGGGTATTGATTCAATTC
TRBV30,.,.,TRBJ1-2,CAWSPGGGRIPEGYTF,TGTGCCTGGAGTCCAGGAGGTGGCCGAATACCGGAAGGCTACACCTTC
TRBV27,once,.,TRBJ2-7,CASSFRLSYEQYF,TGTGCCAGCAGTTTCCGACTTTCCTACGAGCAGTACTTC
TRBV16,.,TRBD1,TRBJ1-2,CASSQSRGGTGANYGYTF,TGTGCCAGCAGCCAATCTAGAGGTGGGACAGGAGCTAACTATGGCTACACCTTC
TRBV5-4,.,TRBD2,TRBJ2-1,CASRRRGGPYNEQFF,TGTGCCAGCAGGCGGCGGGGGGGACCCTACAATGAGCAGTTCTTC
TRBV30,.,.,TRBJ2-3,CAWNRGGGDTQYF,TGTGCCTGGAATAGGGGGGGCGGAGATACGCAGTATTTT
TRBV6-5,few,TRBD1,TRBJ1-3,CASSSKTGGGNTIYF,TGTGCCAGCAGTTCCAAGACAGGGGGAGGGAACACCATATATTTT
TRBV3-1/TRBV3-2,.,TRBD1,TRBJ1-3,CASSQSDRDLGGNTIYF,TGTGCCAGCAGCCAATCTGACAGGGACTTGGGTGGAAACACCATATATTTT
TRBV29-1,.,TRBD2,TRBJ2-7,CSAGWDYYEQYF,TGCAGCGCGGGGTGGGACTACTACGAGCAGTACTTC
TRBV5-1,.,.,TRBJ1-5,CASSIIPGDQPQHF,TGCGCCAGCAGCATTATCCCAGGGGATCAGCCCCAGCATTTT
TRBV5-6,.,TRBD1,TRBJ2-7,CASSLSGTAISYEQYF,TGTGCCAGCAGCCTATCCGGGACAGCGATTTCCTACGAGCAGTACTTC
TRBV4-1,.,TRBD2,TRBJ2-2,CASSHPLLAGGRNTGELFF,TGCGCCAGCAGCCATCCCCTACTAGCGGGGGGCAGGAACACCGGGGAGCTGTTTTTT
TRBV6-1,.,.,TRBJ2-2,CASSELQGSTGELFF,TGTGCCAGCAGTGAATTGCAGGGTTCGACCGGGGAGCTGTTTTTT
TRBV6-5,.,TRBD1,TRBJ1-2,CASSFGDRGGYTF,TGTGCCAGCAGTTTTGGGGACAGGGGTGGCTACACCTTC
TRBV6-1,few,.,TRBJ1-2,CASSETGGYGYTF,TGTGCCAGCAGTGAAACAGGCGGCTATGGCTACACCTTC
TRBV20-1,once,TRBD1,TRBJ1-1,CSASPPRGQGAEAFF,TGCAGTGCTAGTCCCCCCAGGGGTCAGGGGGCTGAAGCTTTCTTT
TRBV3-1/TRBV3-2,.,TRBD1,TRBJ1-3,CASSQRMSGTGTGNTIYF,TGTGCCAGCAGCCAAAGGATGTCGGGGACAGGAACTGGAAACACCATATATTTT
TRBV10-1,few,.,TRBJ1-1,CASSGAPGTEAFF,TGCGCCAGCAGTGGAGCTCCGGGCACTGAAGCTTTCTTT
TRBV7-8,few,TRBD1,TRBJ1-6,CASSQGQGYNSPLHF,TGTGCCAGCAGCCAGGGACAGGGTTATAATTCACCCCTCCACTTT
TRBV7-8,.,TRBD2,TRBJ2-3,CASSTSHGPLAGGPADTQYF,TGTGCCAGCAGCACTTCTCACGGCCCACTAGCGGGGGGGCCGGCAGATACGCAGTATTTT
TRBV24-1,.,.,TRBJ2-2,CATSDLPFMQADGELFF,TGTGCCACCAGTGATTTGCCTTTTATGCAAGCGGACGGGGAGCTGTTTTTT
TRBV6-5,few,TRBD1,TRBJ1-6,CASRHRDRNSPLHF,TGTGCCAGCAGGCACCGGGACAGGAATTCACCCCTCCACTTT
TRBV15,.,TRBD1,TRBJ2-7,CATSRDPGQASYEQYF,TGTGCCACCAGCAGAGACCCGGGACAGGCCTCCTACGAGCAGTACTTC
TRBV7-2,.,TRBD1,TRBJ2-4,CASSLAGTGGAKNIQYF,TGTGCCAGCAGCTTAGCGGGGACAGGGGGAGCCAAAAACATTCAGTACTTC
TRBV19,.,.,TRBJ1-2,CASSISSTGFGYTF,TGTGCCAGTAGTATTTCCTCGACAGGTTTTGGCTACACCTTC